This TCR beta chain appears in the sequencing data of a study of T cells in Graves' hyperthyroidism and ophthalmopathy. Findings of the study overall: Most thyroid clonotypes that were expanded above 0.001 also turned up in blood.

Hyperthyroidism had been newly diagnosed in patients aged 18 to 65, and its duration was under 2 months. A patient was excluded if there was uncontrolled infection, other autoimmune disease, pregnancy or lactation. The PBMCs were taken from more than 8 ml of fresh peripheral blood. Amplified TCR beta CDR3 regions derived from RNA transcripts. First-round RT-PCR with HTBI primers amplified the TCR CDR3 region. Each CDR3 protein is one row after TCRdb ran MiXCR on the multiplex PCR reads. Counted here are about 620,000 distinct CDR3 sequences, roughly 15% occurring once; the ten biggest clones make up 3% to 4%. The CDR3 length is 13 residues. Deletions cut 2 bases from V and 5 bases from J, with 10 bases between. Germline CDR1 is MDHEN and CDR2 is SYDVKM. This clonotype was seen many times. Antigen: not known.

The rearrangement joins TRBV28 to TRBJ2-7; no clear D. Sequencing was carried out using blood. The source of this sequence is a woman in her twenties or thirties with Graves' hyperthyroidism. This chain's CDR3 is CASSLINPHEQYF. DNA for the CDR3: TGTGCCAGCAGTTTAATTAACCCCCACGAGCAGTACTTC. Based on the CDR3 plus reference TRBV28 and TRBJ2-7, the full variable domain is DVKVTQSSRYLVKRTGEKVFLECVQDMDHENMFWYRQDPGLGLRLIYFSYDVKMKEKGDIPEGYSVSREKKERFSLILESASTNQTSMYLCASSLINPHEQYFGPGTRLTVT.